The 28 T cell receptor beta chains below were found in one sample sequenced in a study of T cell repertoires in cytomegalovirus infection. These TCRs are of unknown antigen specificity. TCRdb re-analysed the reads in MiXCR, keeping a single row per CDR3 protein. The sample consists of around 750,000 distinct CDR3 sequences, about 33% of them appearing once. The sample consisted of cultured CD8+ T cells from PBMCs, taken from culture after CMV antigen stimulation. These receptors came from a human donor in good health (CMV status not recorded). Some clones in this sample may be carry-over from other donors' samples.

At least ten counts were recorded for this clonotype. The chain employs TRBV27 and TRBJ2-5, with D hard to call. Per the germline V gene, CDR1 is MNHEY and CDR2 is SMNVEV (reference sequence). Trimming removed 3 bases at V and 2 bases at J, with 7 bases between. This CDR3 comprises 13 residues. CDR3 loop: CASSFGRQETQYF. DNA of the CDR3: TGTGCCAGCAGTTTTGGGCGGCAAGAGACCCAGTACTTC.

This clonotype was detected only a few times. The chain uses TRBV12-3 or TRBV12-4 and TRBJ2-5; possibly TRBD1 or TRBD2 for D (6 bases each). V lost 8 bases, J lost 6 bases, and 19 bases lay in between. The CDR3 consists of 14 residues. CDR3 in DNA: TGTGCCAGCCAGGAGGGGGGCCGGGCCAAGACCCAGTACTTC. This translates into CASQEGGRAKTQYF.

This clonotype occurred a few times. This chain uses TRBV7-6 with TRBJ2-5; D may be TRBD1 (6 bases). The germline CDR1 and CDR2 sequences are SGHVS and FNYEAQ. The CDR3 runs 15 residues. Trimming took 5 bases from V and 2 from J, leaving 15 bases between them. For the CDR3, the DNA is TGTGCCAGCAGCACCGGGTCGAGGGGGCAAGAGACCCAGTACTTC. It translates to CASSTGSRGQETQYF.

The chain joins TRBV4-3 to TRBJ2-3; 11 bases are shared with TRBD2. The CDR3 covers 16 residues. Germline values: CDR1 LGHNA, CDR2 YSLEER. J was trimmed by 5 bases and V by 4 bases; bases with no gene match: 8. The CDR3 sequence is CASSLLAGGPEDTQYF. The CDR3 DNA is TGCGCCAGCAGCCTCTTAGCGGGGGGGCCGGAAGATACGCAGTATTTT.

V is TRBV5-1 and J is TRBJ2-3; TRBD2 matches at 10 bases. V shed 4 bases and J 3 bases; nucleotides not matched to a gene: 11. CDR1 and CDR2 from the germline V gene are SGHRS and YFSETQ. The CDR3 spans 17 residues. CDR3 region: CASSPGWLAGETDTQYF. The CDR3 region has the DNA TGCGCCAGCAGCCCAGGTTGGCTAGCGGGGGAGACAGATACGCAGTATTTT.

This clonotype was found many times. The CDR3 loop reads CASSQGRGVNYGYTF. The CDR3 region has the DNA TGTGCCAGCAGCCAGGGGCGGGGGGTTAACTATGGCTACACCTTC. The gene calls are TRBV12-3 or TRBV12-4 and TRBJ1-2, with a tentative D call TRBD1 (6 bases). The CDR3 is 15 residues long. V was pared by 6 bases and J by 1 base, with 15 bases between.

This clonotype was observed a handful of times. CDR3 residues: CASSDDRATNEKLFF. The CDR3, as DNA: TGTGCCAGCAGTGATGACAGAGCAACTAATGAAAAACTGTTTTTT. This chain uses TRBV5-4 with TRBJ1-4; the D gene is possibly TRBD1 (5 bases). CDR3 length: 15 amino acids. Germline loops: CDR1 SGHNT, CDR2 YYREEE (reference sequence). Trimming took 5 bases from V and 0 from J, leaving 11 bases between them.

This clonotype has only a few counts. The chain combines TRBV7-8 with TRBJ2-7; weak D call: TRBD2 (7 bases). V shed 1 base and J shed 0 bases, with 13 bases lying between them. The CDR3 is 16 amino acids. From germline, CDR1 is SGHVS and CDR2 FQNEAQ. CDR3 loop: CASSLEGGGSSYEQYV. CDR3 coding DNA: TGTGCCAGCAGCTTAGAAGGGGGGGGATCCTCCTACGAGCAGTACGTC.

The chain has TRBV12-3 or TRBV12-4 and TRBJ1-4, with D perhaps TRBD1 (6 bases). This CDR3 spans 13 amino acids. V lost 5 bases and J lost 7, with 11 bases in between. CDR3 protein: CASSDRPAEKLFF. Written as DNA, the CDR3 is TGTGCCAGCAGTGACAGGCCGGCTGAAAAACTGTTTTTT.

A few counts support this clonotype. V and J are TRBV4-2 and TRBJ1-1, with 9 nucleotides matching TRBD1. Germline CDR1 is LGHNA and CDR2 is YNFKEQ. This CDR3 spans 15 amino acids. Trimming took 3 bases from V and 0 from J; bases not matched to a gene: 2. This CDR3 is CASSQGQGLNTEAFF. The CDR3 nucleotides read TGTGCCAGCAGCCAGGGACAGGGTCTGAACACTGAAGCTTTCTTT.

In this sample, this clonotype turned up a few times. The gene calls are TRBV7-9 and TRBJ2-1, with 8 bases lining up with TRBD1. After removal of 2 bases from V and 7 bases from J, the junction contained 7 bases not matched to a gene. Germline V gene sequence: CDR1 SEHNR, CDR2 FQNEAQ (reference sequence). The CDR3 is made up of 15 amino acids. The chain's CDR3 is CASSLRDRFFNEQFF. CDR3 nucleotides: TGTGCCAGCAGCTTACGGGACAGGTTTTTTAATGAGCAGTTCTTC.

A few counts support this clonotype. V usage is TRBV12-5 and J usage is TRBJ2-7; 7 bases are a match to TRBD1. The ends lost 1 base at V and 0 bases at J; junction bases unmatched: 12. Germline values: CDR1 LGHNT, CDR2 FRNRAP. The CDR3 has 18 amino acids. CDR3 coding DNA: TGTGCTAGTGGTTTGGGTTTCCCTGCCAGGGGGAGCTCCTACGAGCAGTACTTC. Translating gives CASGLGFPARGSSYEQYF.

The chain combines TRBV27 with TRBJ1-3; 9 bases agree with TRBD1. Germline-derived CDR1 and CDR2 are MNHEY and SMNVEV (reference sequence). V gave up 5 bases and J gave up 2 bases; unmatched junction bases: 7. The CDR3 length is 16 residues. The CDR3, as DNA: TGTGCCAGCAGTGCAAAAACAGGGGGCACTGGAAACACCATATATTTT. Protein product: CASSAKTGGTGNTIYF.

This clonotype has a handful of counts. CDR3 sequence reads: CASSYNPTGNYGYTF. DNA of the CDR3: TGTGCCAGCAGTTATAACCCGACAGGGAACTATGGCTACACCTTC. The chain couples TRBV6-6 to TRBJ1-2; 7 bases align to TRBD1. CDR3 length equals 15 residues. J gave up 2 bases and V 3 bases, and 6 bases lay outside the gene matches. Per germline, CDR1 MNHNY and CDR2 SVGAGI (reference sequence).

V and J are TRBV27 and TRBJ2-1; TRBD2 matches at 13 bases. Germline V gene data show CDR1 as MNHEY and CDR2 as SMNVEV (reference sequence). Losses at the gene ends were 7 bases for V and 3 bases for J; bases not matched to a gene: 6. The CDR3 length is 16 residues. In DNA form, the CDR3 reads TGTGCCAGCAACCATTGGACTAGCGGGGGCTACAATGAGCAGTTCTTC. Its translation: CASNHWTSGGYNEQFF.

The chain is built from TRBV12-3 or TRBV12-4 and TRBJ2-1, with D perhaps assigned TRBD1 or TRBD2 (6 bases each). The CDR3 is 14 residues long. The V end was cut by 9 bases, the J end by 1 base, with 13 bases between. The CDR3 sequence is CASLEGGSYNEQFF. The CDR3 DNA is TGTGCCAGTTTGGAGGGGGGATCCTACAATGAGCAGTTCTTC.

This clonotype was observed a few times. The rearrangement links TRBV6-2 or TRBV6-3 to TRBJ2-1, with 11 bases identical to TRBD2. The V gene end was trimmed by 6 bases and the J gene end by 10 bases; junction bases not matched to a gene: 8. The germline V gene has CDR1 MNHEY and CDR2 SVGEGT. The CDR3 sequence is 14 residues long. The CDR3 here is CASRSGSGGEEQFF. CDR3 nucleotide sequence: TGTGCCAGCAGATCGGGTAGCGGGGGGGAGGAGCAGTTCTTC.

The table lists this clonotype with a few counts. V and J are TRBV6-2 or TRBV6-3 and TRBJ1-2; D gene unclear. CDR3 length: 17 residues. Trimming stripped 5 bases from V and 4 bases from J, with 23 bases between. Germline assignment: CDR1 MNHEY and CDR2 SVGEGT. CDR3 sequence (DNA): TGTGCCAGCAGTCGTTCGGCCTCAGGTGATCCTGCCTATGGCTACACCTTC. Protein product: CASSRSASGDPAYGYTF.

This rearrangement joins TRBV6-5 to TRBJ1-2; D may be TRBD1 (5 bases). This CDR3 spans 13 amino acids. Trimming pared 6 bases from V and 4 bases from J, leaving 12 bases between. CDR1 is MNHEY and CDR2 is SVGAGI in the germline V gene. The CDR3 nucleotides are TGTGCCAGCAGGCCCGACAGTCCCTATGGCTACACCTTC. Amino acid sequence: CASRPDSPYGYTF.

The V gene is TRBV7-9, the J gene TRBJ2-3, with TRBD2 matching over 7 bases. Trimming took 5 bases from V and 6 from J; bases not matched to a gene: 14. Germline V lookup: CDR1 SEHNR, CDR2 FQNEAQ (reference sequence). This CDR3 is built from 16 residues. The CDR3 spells CASSPMDARGMDTQYF. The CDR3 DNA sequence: TGTGCCAGCAGCCCGATGGATGCGCGGGGGATGGATACGCAGTATTTT.

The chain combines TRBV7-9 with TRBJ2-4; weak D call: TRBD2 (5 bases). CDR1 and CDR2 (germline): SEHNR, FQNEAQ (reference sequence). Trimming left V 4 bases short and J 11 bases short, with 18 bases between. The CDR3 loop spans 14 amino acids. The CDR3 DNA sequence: TGTGCCAGCAGCTCCCCGGGAACTTCGGACGTTCAGTACTTC. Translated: CASSSPGTSDVQYF.

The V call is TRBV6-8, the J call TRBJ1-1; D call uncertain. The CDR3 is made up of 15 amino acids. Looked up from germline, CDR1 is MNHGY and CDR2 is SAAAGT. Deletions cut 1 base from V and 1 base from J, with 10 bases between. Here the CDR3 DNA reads TGTGCCAGCAGTTACTTGGCCAGTAAGAACACTGAAGCTTTCTTT. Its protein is CASSYLASKNTEAFF.

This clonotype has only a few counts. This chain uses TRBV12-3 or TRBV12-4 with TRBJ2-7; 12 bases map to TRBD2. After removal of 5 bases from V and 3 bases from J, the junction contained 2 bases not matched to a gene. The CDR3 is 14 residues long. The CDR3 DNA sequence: TGTGCCAGCAGTCAGGGACTAGCGGGCTACGAGCAGTACTTC. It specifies CASSQGLAGYEQYF.

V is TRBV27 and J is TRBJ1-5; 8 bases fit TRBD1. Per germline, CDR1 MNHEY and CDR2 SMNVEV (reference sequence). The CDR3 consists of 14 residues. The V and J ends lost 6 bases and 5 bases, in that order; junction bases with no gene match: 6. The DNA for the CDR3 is TGTGCCAGCAGCCCCAGGGGGCGCGATCAGCCCCAGCATTTT. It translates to CASSPRGRDQPQHF.

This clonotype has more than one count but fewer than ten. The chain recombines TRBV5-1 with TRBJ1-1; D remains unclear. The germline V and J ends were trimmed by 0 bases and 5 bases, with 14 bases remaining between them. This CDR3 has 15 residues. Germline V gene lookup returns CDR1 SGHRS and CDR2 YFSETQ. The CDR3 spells CASSLVSGGRTEAFF. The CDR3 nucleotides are TGCGCCAGCAGCTTGGTCTCAGGCGGACGAACTGAAGCTTTCTTT.

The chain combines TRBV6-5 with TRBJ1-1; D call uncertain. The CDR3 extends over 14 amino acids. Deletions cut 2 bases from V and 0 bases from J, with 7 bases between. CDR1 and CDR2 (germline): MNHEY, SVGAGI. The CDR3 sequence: CASSYREMNTEAFF. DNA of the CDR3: TGTGCCAGCAGTTACCGCGAAATGAACACTGAAGCTTTCTTT.

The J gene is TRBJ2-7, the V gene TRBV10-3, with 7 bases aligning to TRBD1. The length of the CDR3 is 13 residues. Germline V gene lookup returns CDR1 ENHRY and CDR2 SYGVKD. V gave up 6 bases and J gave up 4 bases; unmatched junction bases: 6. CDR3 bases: TGTGCCATCAGGGTGGGACAGACTTACGAGCAGTACTTC. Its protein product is CAIRVGQTYEQYF.

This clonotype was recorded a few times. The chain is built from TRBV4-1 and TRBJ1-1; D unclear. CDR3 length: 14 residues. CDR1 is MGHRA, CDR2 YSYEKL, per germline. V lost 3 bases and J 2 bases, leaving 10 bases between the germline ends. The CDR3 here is CASSHRWGNTEAFF. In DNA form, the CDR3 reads TGCGCCAGCAGCCACCGGTGGGGTAACACTGAAGCTTTCTTT.